Following are 4 T cell receptor beta chains from one sample sequenced in a study of blood T cell repertoires in COVID-19. Method: immunoSEQ multiplex PCR; TCRdb's copy keeps in-frame clones and lacks some. Altogether about 50,000 clones are present, around 85% being singletons, with the ten largest covering 5% to 7%. The specimen was peripheral blood. The receptors here all came from a woman in her fifties or sixties with acute or convalescent COVID-19.

The V gene is TRBV10-3, the J gene TRBJ1-1; D uncertain. V shed 0 bases and J shed 7 bases, with 3 bases lying between them. Germline V gene lookup returns CDR1 ENHRY and CDR2 SYGVKD. This CDR3 has 11 amino acids. This chain's CDR3 is CAISESSEAFF. CDR3 nucleotide sequence: TGTGCCATCAGTGAGTCTAGTGAAGCTTTCTTT.

The chain carries TRBV6-5 and TRBJ2-3, with 9 bases lining up with TRBD2. Germline V CDR1 and CDR2: MNHEY, SVGAGI. The V segment lost 5 bases and the J segment 4 bases; nucleotides outside the gene matches: 7. There are 15 residues in the CDR3. CDR3 region: CASSHSAGGADTQYF. The CDR3 DNA follows: TGTGCCAGCAGTCATAGTGCGGGAGGGGCAGATACGCAGTATTTT.

V and J are TRBV10-2 and TRBJ1-2, with D perhaps TRBD1 (6 bases). V lost 6 bases to trimming and J lost 1 base, with 9 bases between them. Looked up from germline, CDR1 is WSHSY and CDR2 is SAAADI. The CDR3 is made up of 13 amino acids. The CDR3 nucleotides read TGCGCCAGCAGGGGACAACTTAACTATGGCTACACCTTC. Translation: CASRGQLNYGYTF.

This chain connects TRBV13 to TRBJ1-5; a possible D gene is TRBD1 (5 bases). Trimming removed 2 bases at V and 4 bases at J, with 12 bases between. The CDR3 is made up of 15 amino acids. Germline V CDR1 and CDR2: PRHDT, FYEKMQ (reference sequence). This CDR3 is CASSLRRGSNQPQHF. CDR3 nucleotide sequence: TGTGCCAGCAGCTTACGTAGGGGATCGAATCAGCCCCAGCATTTT.